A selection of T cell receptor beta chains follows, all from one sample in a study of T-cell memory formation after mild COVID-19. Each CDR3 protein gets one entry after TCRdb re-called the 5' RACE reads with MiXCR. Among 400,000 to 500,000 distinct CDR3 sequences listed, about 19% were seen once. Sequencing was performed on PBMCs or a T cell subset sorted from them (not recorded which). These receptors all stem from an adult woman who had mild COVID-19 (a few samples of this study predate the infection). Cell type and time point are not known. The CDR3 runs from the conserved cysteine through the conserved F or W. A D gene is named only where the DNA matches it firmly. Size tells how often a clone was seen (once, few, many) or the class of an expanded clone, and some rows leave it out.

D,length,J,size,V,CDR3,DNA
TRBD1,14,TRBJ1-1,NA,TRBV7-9,CASSHGTELTEAFF,TGTGCCAGCAGCCACGGGACAGAGCTCACTGAAGCTTTCTTT
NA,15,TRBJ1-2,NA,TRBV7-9,CASSLAGRPNYGYTF,TGTGCCAGCAGCTTAGCGGGCAGGCCGAACTATGGCTACACCTTC
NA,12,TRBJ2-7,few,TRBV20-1,CSARQAEYEQYF,TGCAGTGCTAGACAAGCTGAGTACGAGCAGTACTTC
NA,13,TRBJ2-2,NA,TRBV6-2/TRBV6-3,CASSPSVSGELFF,TGTGCCAGCAGTCCTAGCGTAAGCGGGGAGCTGTTTTTT
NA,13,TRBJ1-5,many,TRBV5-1,CASSQVPNQPQHF,TGCGCCAGCAGCCAGGTACCCAATCAGCCCCAGCATTTT
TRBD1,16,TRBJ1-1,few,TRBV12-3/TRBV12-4,CASSPGDRPPGTEAFF,TGTGCCAGCAGTCCGGGGGACAGGCCCCCGGGCACTGAAGCTTTCTTT
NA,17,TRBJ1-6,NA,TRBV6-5,CASKNAGQDIFGSPLHF,TGTGCCAGCAAGAACGCCGGGCAGGACATTTTTGGGTCACCCCTCCACTTT
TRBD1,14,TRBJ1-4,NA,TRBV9,CASSPGQGYEKLFF,TGTGCCAGCAGCCCCGGACAGGGGTACGAAAAACTGTTTTTT
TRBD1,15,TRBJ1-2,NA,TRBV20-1,CSARPQTGGVYGYTF,TGCAGTGCTCGCCCTCAGACAGGGGGAGTGTATGGCTACACCTTC
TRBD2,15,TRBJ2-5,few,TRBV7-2,CASSLEASGGETQYF,TGTGCCAGCAGCCTAGAGGCTAGCGGGGGAGAGACCCAGTACTTC
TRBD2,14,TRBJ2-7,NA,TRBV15,CATSRTTGGSEQYF,TGTGCCACCAGCAGAACTACAGGCGGGAGCGAGCAGTACTTC
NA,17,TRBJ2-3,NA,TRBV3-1,CASSQMKGVTSTDTQYF,TGTGCCAGCAGCCAAATGAAGGGGGTAACCAGCACAGATACGCAGTATTTT
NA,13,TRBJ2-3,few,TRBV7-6,CASSFFRADTQYF,TGTGCCAGCAGCTTTTTTCGGGCAGATACGCAGTATTTT
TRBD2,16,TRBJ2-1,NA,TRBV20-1,CSARDASGGVYNEQFF,TGCAGTGCTAGAGATGCGAGCGGGGGGGTCTACAATGAGCAGTTCTTC
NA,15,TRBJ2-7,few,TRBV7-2,CASSPYWGSSYEQYF,TGTGCCAGCAGCCCCTACTGGGGAAGCTCCTACGAGCAGTACTTC
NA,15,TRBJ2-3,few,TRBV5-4,CASSLVWEGTDTQYF,TGTGCCAGCAGCTTGGTCTGGGAGGGCACAGATACGCAGTATTTT
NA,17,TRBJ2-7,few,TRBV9,CASSVGGGAGRSYEQYF,TGTGCCAGCAGCGTAGGGGGTGGGGCAGGTAGATCCTACGAGCAGTACTTC
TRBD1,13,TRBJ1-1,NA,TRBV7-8,CASSPASQGWSFF,TGTGCCAGCAGCCCGGCCTCACAGGGGTGGTCTTTCTTT
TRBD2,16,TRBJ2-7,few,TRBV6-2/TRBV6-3,CASGTSGRKLAYEQYF,TGTGCCAGCGGGACTAGCGGGAGGAAGTTGGCCTACGAGCAGTACTTC
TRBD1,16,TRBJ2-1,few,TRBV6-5,CASSRRPGQGRNEQFF,TGTGCCAGCAGCCGGCGCCCAGGACAGGGTAGAAATGAGCAGTTCTTC
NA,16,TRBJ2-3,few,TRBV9,CASSFPTSGGTDTQYF,TGTGCCAGCAGCTTTCCAACGTCCGGCGGCACAGATACGCAGTATTTT
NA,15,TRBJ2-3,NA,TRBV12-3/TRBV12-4,CASRPTWQGTDTQYF,TGTGCCAGCAGACCGACCTGGCAGGGTACAGATACGCAGTATTTT
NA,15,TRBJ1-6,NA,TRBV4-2,CASSQGNREISPLHF,TGTGCCAGCAGCCAAGGGAACAGGGAGATATCACCCCTCCACTTT
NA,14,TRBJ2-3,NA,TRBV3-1,CASQLTFSTDTQYF,TGTGCCAGCCAGCTGACATTTAGCACAGATACGCAGTATTTT
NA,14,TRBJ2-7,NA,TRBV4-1,CASSQDLGVDEQYF,TGCGCCAGCAGCCAAGATCTCGGGGTGGACGAGCAGTACTTC
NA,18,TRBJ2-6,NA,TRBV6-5,CASSYLRGSSSGANVLTF,TGTGCCAGCAGTTACTTGAGGGGTTCGTCCTCTGGGGCCAACGTCCTGACTTTC
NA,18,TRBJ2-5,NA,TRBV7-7,CASSSSPVGSLWVGTQYF,TGTGCCAGCAGCTCCTCCCCGGTCGGCTCCCTCTGGGTCGGGACCCAGTACTTC